One and the same sample provided the 30 T cell receptor beta chains below, sequenced in a study of cytomegalovirus exposure and HLA in healthy donors. The PCR used 60 Vbeta and 13 Jbeta primers. The method was immunoSEQ multiplex PCR; TCRdb's version includes in-frame clones alone and lacks a portion of them. The sample includes fewer than 250,000 clones, roughly four fifths of them seen just once. The sequenced sample consisted of PBMCs. The receptors come from a young man in good health and CMV-seronegative.

The V gene is TRBV19, the J gene TRBJ2-7, with 8 bases lining up with TRBD1. Germline CDR1 LNHDA, CDR2 SQIVND (reference sequence). After removal of 2 bases from V and 3 bases from J, the junction contained 6 bases not matched to a gene. The CDR3 extends over 15 amino acids. CDR3 region: CASSIQGASDYEQYF. Written as DNA, the CDR3 is TGTGCCAGTAGTATACAGGGGGCATCCGACTACGAGCAGTACTTC. The full variable domain, in which reference TRBV19 and TRBJ2-7 provide the parts outside the CDR3, is DGGITQSPKYLFRKEGQNVTLSCEQNLNHDAMYWYRQDPGQGLRLIYYSQIVNDFQKGDIAEGYSVSREKKESFPLTVTSAQKNPTAFYLCASSIQGASDYEQYFGPGTRLTVT.

The V and J genes are TRBV29-1 and TRBJ2-5, with no clear D. The germline CDR1 and CDR2 sequences are SQVTM and ANQGSEA. This CDR3 has 12 residues. V was clipped by 4 bases and J by 0 bases, with 6 bases between them. CDR3 region: CSVVVNQETQYF. For the CDR3, the DNA is TGCAGCGTTGTAGTGAACCAAGAGACCCAGTACTTC.

CDR3 DNA: TGTGCCAGCAGTAACCCGGTCAGGTCGAACACTGAAGCTTTCTTT. Translating it yields CASSNPVRSNTEAFF. The chain couples TRBV6-6 to TRBJ1-1; D is ambiguous. Germline CDR1 is MNHNY and CDR2 is SVGAGI (reference sequence). Trimming stripped 5 bases from V and 1 base from J, with 14 bases between. This CDR3 has 15 amino acids.

This rearrangement joins TRBV6-1 to TRBJ2-7, with D unclear. Looked up from germline, CDR1 is MNHNS and CDR2 is SASEGT. Trimming stripped 4 bases from V and 12 bases from J, with 16 bases between. This CDR3 comprises 12 residues. The chain's CDR3 is CASSVPGELGYF. The CDR3 bases are TGTGCCAGCAGTGTTCCGGGTGAATTGGGGTACTTC.

The chain recombines TRBV4-2 with TRBJ2-2; 10 bases are a match to TRBD2. The CDR3 runs to 16 residues. The V gene's germline CDR1 is LGHNA and CDR2 YNFKEQ. Trimming at V came to 3 bases and at J to 7 bases, leaving 8 bases not matched to a gene. The CDR3 coding sequence is TGTGCCAGCAGCCATATTCTAGCGGGAGAAGGCGGGGAGCTGTTTTTT. This codes for CASSHILAGEGGELFF.

The V gene is TRBV28, the J gene TRBJ2-3; D is unresolved. This CDR3 region has 15 residues. V shed 5 bases and J shed 0 bases, with 12 bases lying between them. Germline V gives CDR1 MDHEN, CDR2 SYDVKM. The CDR3 is CASSPGFGSTDTQYF. For the CDR3, the DNA is TGTGCCAGCAGTCCCGGCTTCGGGAGCACAGATACGCAGTATTTT.

The gene calls are TRBV29-1 and TRBJ2-1, with 14 positions matching TRBD2. CDR1 and CDR2 (germline): SQVTM, ANQGSEA. V was clipped by 7 bases and J by 2 bases; unmatched bases: 10. This CDR3 is built from 17 residues. The CDR3: CSAGGLAGVSAYNEQFF. CDR3 bases: TGCAGCGCCGGGGGACTAGCGGGGGTTAGTGCCTACAATGAGCAGTTCTTC.

J is TRBJ2-7 and V is TRBV2; 7 positions agree with TRBD2. This CDR3 comprises 15 residues. The J segment lost 0 bases and the V segment lost 5 bases, leaving 7 bases of the junction unmatched. Germline CDR1 is SNHLY and CDR2 is FYNNEI. CDR3 nucleotides: TGTGCCAGCAGTACCGTTTCTAGCGGCTCCTACGAGCAGTACTTC. This codes for CASSTVSSGSYEQYF.

The V and J genes are TRBV11-2 and TRBJ2-7; D is ambiguous. This CDR3 spans 15 amino acids. Trimming removed 5 bases at V and 1 base at J, with 15 bases between. In germline, CDR1 is SGHAT, CDR2 FQNNGV. The CDR3 DNA sequence: TGTGCCAGCAGCCCCCGCCAGGTCACATCCTACGAGCAGTACTTC. Translation gives CASSPRQVTSYEQYF.

About this clone itself: One end of the junction does not line up with germline, which may come from a read error. The chain combines TRBV7-7 with TRBJ2-2; D is unresolved. The germline gives CDR1 SSHAT, CDR2 FNYEAQ (reference sequence). This CDR3 has 14 residues. The DNA of the CDR3 is TGTGCTAGCAGCTTAGCTCCCGACACCGGGGAGCTGTTTTTT. It yields the protein CASSLAPDTGELFF. Together with reference TRBV7-7 and TRBJ2-2, the CDR3 gives the full variable domain: GAGVSQSPRYKVTKRGQDVTLRCDPISSHATLYWYQQALGQGPEFLTYFNYEAQPDKSGLPSDRFSAERPEGSISTLTIQRTEQRDSAMYRCASSLAPDTGELFFGEGSRLTVL.

The CDR3 DNA follows: TGTGCCAGCAGCTTTAGCGGTAGGGTGGACGAGCAGTACTTC. It specifies CASSFSGRVDEQYF. The chain recombines TRBV28 with TRBJ2-7; D may be TRBD2 (6 bases). The germline gives CDR1 MDHEN, CDR2 SYDVKM. Trimming pared 6 bases from V and 5 bases from J, leaving 17 bases between. This CDR3 contains 14 residues.

The V gene is TRBV5-5, the J gene TRBJ1-5, with TRBD1 matching 7 bases. CDR3 size: 15 residues. J lost 6 bases, V lost 1 base, and 7 bases had no gene match. CDR1 and CDR2 (germline): SGHKS, YYEKEE (reference sequence). CDR3 in amino acids: CASSLYTGVGQPQHF. As DNA, the CDR3 is TGTGCCAGCAGCTTGTACACAGGGGTGGGTCAGCCCCAGCATTTT.

The chain links TRBV2 to TRBJ2-1, with TRBD2 matching over 14 bases. Trimming took 3 bases from V and 5 from J; bases not matched to a gene: 3. The germline gives CDR1 SNHLY, CDR2 FYNNEI. The CDR3 is made up of 16 amino acids. DNA for the CDR3: TGTGCCAGCAGTGACGGGACTAGCGGGAGAGACAATGAGCAGTTCTTC. This translates into CASSDGTSGRDNEQFF. Drawing the rest from reference TRBV2 and TRBJ2-1, the complete variable domain is EPEVTQTPSHQVTQMGQEVILRCVPISNHLYFYWYRQILGQKVEFLVSFYNNEISEKSEIFDDQFSVERPDGSNFTLKIRSTKLEDSAMYFCASSDGTSGRDNEQFFGPGTRLTVL.

The rearrangement links TRBV7-2 to TRBJ2-1; 12 bases line up with TRBD2. Germline values: CDR1 SGHTA, CDR2 FQGNSA. With V trimmed by 4 bases and J by 8 bases, 15 bases remained unmatched. CDR3 length equals 18 residues. The CDR3 region has the DNA TGTGCCAGCAGCTCCCCCGTGCTGACTAGCGGGAGAGGCGATGAGCAGTTCTTC. Amino acid sequence: CASSSPVLTSGRGDEQFF. Full variable domain (rest looked up from reference TRBV7-2 and TRBJ2-1): GAGVSQSPSNKVTEKGKDVELRCDPISGHTALYWYRQSLGQGLEFLIYFQGNSAPDKSGLPSDRFSAERTGGSVSTLTIQRTQQEDSAVYLCASSSPVLTSGRGDEQFFGPGTRLTVL.

The chain uses TRBV6-5 and TRBJ1-6; D unclear. V lost 0 bases to trimming and J lost 10 bases, with 4 bases between them. The CDR3 extends over 12 amino acids. CDR1 is MNHEY and CDR2 is SVGAGI in the germline V gene. The CDR3 region is CASSYSGSPLHF. Written as DNA, the CDR3 is TGTGCCAGCAGTTACTCTGGCTCACCCCTCCACTTT.

The chain links TRBV19 to TRBJ2-7; 11 bases agree with TRBD1. The CDR3 spans 16 residues. Germline CDR1 reads LNHDA; CDR2 reads SQIVND (reference sequence). The junction had 8 bases not matched to a gene; V was cut back by 4 bases and J by 3 bases. Here the CDR3 reads CASSKRRDRGNYEQYF. The CDR3 coding sequence is TGTGCCAGTAGTAAACGGCGGGACAGGGGGAACTACGAGCAGTACTTC.

The chain has TRBV19 and TRBJ1-3; D is undetermined. The length of the CDR3 is 17 residues. The V gene lost 3 bases and the J gene lost 0 bases, with 15 bases spanning the gap. Germline V lookup: CDR1 LNHDA, CDR2 SQIVND (reference sequence). This chain's CDR3 is CASSIAVRADSGNTIYF. In DNA, the CDR3 is TGTGCCAGTAGTATTGCCGTGCGGGCCGACTCTGGAAACACCATATATTTT.

The gene calls are TRBV19 and TRBJ1-2; the D is unclear. The CDR3 runs to 11 residues. The germline gives CDR1 LNHDA, CDR2 SQIVND (reference sequence). Trimming took off 1 base at V and 9 bases at J, with 6 bases between the two ends. CDR3 sequence reads: CASSIGGSYTF. The CDR3 DNA reads as TGTGCCAGTAGTATAGGAGGGAGCTACACCTTC.

This clone was counted a few times. V is TRBV7-3 and J is TRBJ2-3, with 8 bases matching TRBD2. Losses at the gene ends were 2 bases for V and 5 bases for J; bases not matched to a gene: 3. The CDR3 has 14 amino acids. Germline values: CDR1 SGHTA, CDR2 FQGTGA. CDR3 sequence: CASSLGLAGDTQYF. DNA of the CDR3: TGTGCCAGCAGCTTAGGGCTAGCGGGAGATACGCAGTATTTT.

The chain recombines TRBV6-1 with TRBJ2-1; weak D call: TRBD1 (6 bases). This CDR3 is built from 13 residues. CDR1 and CDR2 (germline): MNHNS, SASEGT. The germline V and J ends were trimmed by 11 bases and 3 bases, with 14 bases remaining between them. The CDR3 sequence: CASRGHNYNEQFF. Written as DNA, the CDR3 is TGTGCCTCGAGGGGACACAACTACAATGAGCAGTTCTTC.

This clone came up a few times. The chain recombines TRBV2 with TRBJ2-2; 9 bases match TRBD1. The CDR3 covers 15 residues. The V segment lost 6 bases and the J segment 5 bases; nucleotides outside the gene matches: 7. The germline V gene has CDR1 SNHLY and CDR2 FYNNEI. The CDR3 loop reads CASRRQGVRTGELFF. The CDR3 DNA sequence: TGTGCCAGCAGAAGACAGGGGGTGAGGACCGGGGAGCTGTTTTTT. The variable domain in full, completed from reference TRBV2 and TRBJ2-2, reads EPEVTQTPSHQVTQMGQEVILRCVPISNHLYFYWYRQILGQKVEFLVSFYNNEISEKSEIFDDQFSVERPDGSNFTLKIRSTKLEDSAMYFCASRRQGVRTGELFFGEGSRLTVL.

The chain has TRBV4-1 and TRBJ2-7; 8 nucleotides agree with TRBD2. V lost 0 bases to trimming and J lost 3 bases; unmatched junction nucleotides: 16. This CDR3 is built from 19 residues. Germline values: CDR1 MGHRA, CDR2 YSYEKL. For the CDR3, the DNA is TGCGCCAGCAGCCAAGATCTAAGCGGGAGCCCCCAGGGCCTCTACGAGCAGTACTTC. Translated: CASSQDLSGSPQGLYEQYF.

For the CDR3, the DNA is TGTGCCAGCAGTTATAGGGGTCGAGACTATGGCTACACCTTC. Its protein is CASSYRGRDYGYTF. The J gene is TRBJ1-2, the V gene TRBV28; TRBD1 is a possible D gene (5 bases). CDR3 length equals 14 residues. Germline CDR1 and CDR2: MDHEN and SYDVKM. Between the trimmed V and J ends, which lost 4 bases and 3 bases, there was a span of 12 bases.

The chain couples TRBV4-2 to TRBJ1-5, with D maybe TRBD1 (6 bases). The CDR3 runs 15 residues. Per germline, CDR1 LGHNA and CDR2 YNFKEQ. V lost 3 bases and J 5 bases, leaving 14 bases between the germline ends. The CDR3 coding sequence is TGTGCCAGCAGCCAGCTCCGGGACACCTATCAGCCCCAGCATTTT. It specifies CASSQLRDTYQPQHF.

The rearrangement uses TRBV5-4 and TRBJ2-5, with a tentative D call TRBD2 (6 bases). The germline V gene has CDR1 SGHNT and CDR2 YYREEE (reference sequence). CDR3 length: 13 residues. Trimming cost V 0 bases and J 5 bases, with 8 bases left between them. CDR3 loop: CASSLERGETQYF. Here the CDR3 DNA reads TGTGCCAGCAGCTTGGAACGGGGGGAGACCCAGTACTTC.

The genes are TRBV13 and TRBJ2-5; a weak D match, TRBD1 (6 bases). The closer fit of TRBJ2-7 to the DNA end suggests the J call may be wrong. The CDR3 spans 16 residues. Per germline, CDR1 PRHDT and CDR2 FYEKMQ (reference sequence). CDR3 protein: CASSPGVGDPSYEQYF. The CDR3 region has the DNA TGTGCCAGCAGCCCAGGGGTCGGGGACCCTTCCTACGAGCAGTACTTC.

The CDR3 sequence is CASMRGTGSNQPQHF. Here the CDR3 DNA reads TGTGCCAGCATGAGGGGGACAGGTAGCAATCAGCCCCAGCATTTT. The chain combines TRBV6-1 with TRBJ1-5; 8 bases are shared with TRBD1. CDR3 length: 15 residues. V shed 7 bases and J 0 bases; nucleotides not matched to a gene: 5. From germline, CDR1 is MNHNS and CDR2 SASEGT.

J is TRBJ2-5 and V is TRBV29-1; the D gene is possibly TRBD1 (5 bases). CDR1 and CDR2 (germline): SQVTM, ANQGSEA. The CDR3 extends over 15 amino acids. Trimming took 7 bases from V and 2 from J, leaving 20 bases between them. The CDR3 is CSGPNLGRAQETQYF. The CDR3 nucleotides read TGCAGCGGCCCGAACTTAGGCAGGGCTCAAGAGACCCAGTACTTC.

The V gene is TRBV2, the J gene TRBJ1-2, with D unresolved. The V end was cut by 10 bases, the J end by 4 bases, with 16 bases between. The CDR3 spans 13 residues. Per germline, CDR1 SNHLY and CDR2 FYNNEI. In nucleotides, the CDR3 is TGTGCCACCCAAAATTCGGGGAGCTATGGCTACACCTTC. Its protein product is CATQNSGSYGYTF.

The chain recombines TRBV7-6 with TRBJ2-5, with a tentative D call TRBD1 (7 bases). The germline V and J ends were trimmed by 5 bases and 4 bases, with 17 bases remaining between them. The length of the CDR3 is 15 residues. CDR1 and CDR2 from the germline V gene are SGHVS and FNYEAQ. CDR3 region: CASSQWRGQRETQYF. The DNA of the CDR3 is TGTGCCAGCAGCCAGTGGAGGGGGCAGAGAGAGACCCAGTACTTC.